These 7 T cell receptor beta chains share one sample of origin, sequenced in a study of blood T cell repertoires in COVID-19. The repertoire was sequenced with immunoSEQ multiplex PCR; TCRdb's copy has only in-frame clones and lacks some. The sample comprises about 59,000 clones, 81% of which are singletons, and under 30% rests with the top ten. Material for sequencing was peripheral blood. The receptors originated from a woman of 80 years or more with active or convalescent COVID-19.

The chain uses TRBV5-1 and TRBJ1-1, with 12 bases fitting TRBD1. V shed 2 bases, J shed 1 base, and the junction held 3 bases outside the gene matches. Per the germline V gene, CDR1 is SGHRS and CDR2 is YFSETQ. The CDR3 length is 16 residues. This chain's CDR3 is CASSLLGQGANTEAFF. The CDR3, as DNA: TGCGCCAGCAGCTTACTGGGACAGGGGGCGAACACTGAAGCTTTCTTT.

V and J are TRBV23-1 and TRBJ2-1, with D possibly TRBD1 on 6 matching bases. TRBV23-1 is identified as an open reading frame with a role that is uncertain. Trimming cost V 0 bases and J 6 bases, with 15 bases left between them. The CDR3 is made up of 16 amino acids. The CDR3 sequence: CASSQSTYREPNEQFF. The DNA of the CDR3 is TGCGCCAGCAGTCAATCCACTTACAGGGAACCCAATGAGCAGTTCTTC.

The chain carries TRBV5-8 and TRBJ2-4; 12 nucleotides match TRBD2. CDR1 is SGHTS and CDR2 is YDEGEE in the germline V gene. V dropped 3 bases and J dropped 12; count of bases not matched to a gene: 7. The CDR3 length is 14 residues. The CDR3 DNA sequence: TGTGCCAGCAGCTACCAAGGGACTAGCGGGCGTCAGTACTTC. Its protein is CASSYQGTSGRQYF.

The sample holds a few counts of this clone. V and J are TRBV11-2 and TRBJ2-7, with 8 positions matching TRBD2. This CDR3 comprises 14 residues. Looked up from germline, CDR1 is SGHAT and CDR2 is FQNNGV. The V gene end was trimmed by 1 base and the J gene end by 4 bases; junction bases not matched to a gene: 3. The CDR3 DNA reads as TGTGCCAGCAGCTTAGGGGCGGGAGGATACGAGCAGTACTTC. As protein: CASSLGAGGYEQYF.

This clone was found once. This chain links TRBV7-2 with TRBJ2-2, with TRBD2 matching over 11 bases. The CDR3 has 15 residues. Germline V gene sequence: CDR1 SGHTA, CDR2 FQGNSA. Losses at the gene ends were 4 bases for V and 5 bases for J; bases not matched to a gene: 3. CDR3 sequence (DNA): TGTGCCAGCAGCTCGGGACTAGCGGTTACCGGGGAGCTGTTTTTT. It specifies CASSSGLAVTGELFF.

The V call is TRBV11-2, the J call TRBJ1-2; perhaps TRBD1 as D (6 bases). Trimming left V 2 bases short and J 5 bases short, with 9 bases between. CDR1 is SGHAT and CDR2 is FQNNGV in the germline V gene. This CDR3 is built from 13 residues. The CDR3 coding sequence is TGTGCCAGCAGCTTAAAGGGGGGGTATGGCTACACCTTC. It translates to CASSLKGGYGYTF. The variable domain in full, with the rest retrieved from reference TRBV11-2 and TRBJ1-2, is EAGVAQSPRYKIIEKRQSVAFWCNPISGHATLYWYQQILGQGPKLLIQFQNNGVVDDSQLPKDRFSAERLKGVDSTLKIQPAKLEDSAVYLCASSLKGGYGYTFGSGTRLTVV.

The chain uses TRBV5-6 and TRBJ2-7, with 9 nucleotides matching TRBD1. Germline CDR1 is SGHDT and CDR2 is YYEEEE. This CDR3 comprises 15 residues. J gave up 7 bases and V 4 bases, and 12 bases lay outside the gene matches. The CDR3, as DNA: TGTGCCAGCAGCCGTCAGGGACAGGGTCTCGTTGAGCAGTACTTC. This gives the protein CASSRQGQGLVEQYF. Looking up the rest from reference TRBV5-6 and TRBJ2-7 gives the full variable domain: DAGVTQSPTHLIKTRGQQVTLRCSPKSGHDTVSWYQQALGQGPQFIFQYYEEEERQRGNFPDRFSGHQFPNYSSELNVNALLLGDSALYLCASSRQGQGLVEQYFGPGTRLTVT.